This T cell receptor (beta chain) was captured by sequencing in a study of T cells in tumors after PD-1 blockade. The study, taken as a whole, reports: About 40% of tumor TCR clonotypes were also found in blood.

The protocol was immunoSEQ multiplex PCR, while the TCRdb copy is restricted to in-frame clones and leaves out a portion. The profile covers under 75,000 clones, with approximately 79% appearing a single time and about 4.8% taken by the ten largest. The CDR3 contains 15 residues. Per the germline V gene, CDR1 is SGDLS and CDR2 is YYNGEE. The ends were cut back, 1 base at V and 5 bases at J, with 15 bases in the middle. To note about this clone: The antigen remains undetermined.

This sequence was found in a human donor with basal cell carcinoma. The sample here was PBMCs, taken after anti-PD-1 treatment. The gene calls are TRBV9 and TRBJ2-5, with D perhaps given as TRBD1 or TRBD2 (5 bases each). The CDR3 loop is CASSVSSRDGETQYF. The CDR3 DNA reads as TGTGCCAGCAGCGTATCCTCCCGGGACGGGGAGACCCAGTACTTC.